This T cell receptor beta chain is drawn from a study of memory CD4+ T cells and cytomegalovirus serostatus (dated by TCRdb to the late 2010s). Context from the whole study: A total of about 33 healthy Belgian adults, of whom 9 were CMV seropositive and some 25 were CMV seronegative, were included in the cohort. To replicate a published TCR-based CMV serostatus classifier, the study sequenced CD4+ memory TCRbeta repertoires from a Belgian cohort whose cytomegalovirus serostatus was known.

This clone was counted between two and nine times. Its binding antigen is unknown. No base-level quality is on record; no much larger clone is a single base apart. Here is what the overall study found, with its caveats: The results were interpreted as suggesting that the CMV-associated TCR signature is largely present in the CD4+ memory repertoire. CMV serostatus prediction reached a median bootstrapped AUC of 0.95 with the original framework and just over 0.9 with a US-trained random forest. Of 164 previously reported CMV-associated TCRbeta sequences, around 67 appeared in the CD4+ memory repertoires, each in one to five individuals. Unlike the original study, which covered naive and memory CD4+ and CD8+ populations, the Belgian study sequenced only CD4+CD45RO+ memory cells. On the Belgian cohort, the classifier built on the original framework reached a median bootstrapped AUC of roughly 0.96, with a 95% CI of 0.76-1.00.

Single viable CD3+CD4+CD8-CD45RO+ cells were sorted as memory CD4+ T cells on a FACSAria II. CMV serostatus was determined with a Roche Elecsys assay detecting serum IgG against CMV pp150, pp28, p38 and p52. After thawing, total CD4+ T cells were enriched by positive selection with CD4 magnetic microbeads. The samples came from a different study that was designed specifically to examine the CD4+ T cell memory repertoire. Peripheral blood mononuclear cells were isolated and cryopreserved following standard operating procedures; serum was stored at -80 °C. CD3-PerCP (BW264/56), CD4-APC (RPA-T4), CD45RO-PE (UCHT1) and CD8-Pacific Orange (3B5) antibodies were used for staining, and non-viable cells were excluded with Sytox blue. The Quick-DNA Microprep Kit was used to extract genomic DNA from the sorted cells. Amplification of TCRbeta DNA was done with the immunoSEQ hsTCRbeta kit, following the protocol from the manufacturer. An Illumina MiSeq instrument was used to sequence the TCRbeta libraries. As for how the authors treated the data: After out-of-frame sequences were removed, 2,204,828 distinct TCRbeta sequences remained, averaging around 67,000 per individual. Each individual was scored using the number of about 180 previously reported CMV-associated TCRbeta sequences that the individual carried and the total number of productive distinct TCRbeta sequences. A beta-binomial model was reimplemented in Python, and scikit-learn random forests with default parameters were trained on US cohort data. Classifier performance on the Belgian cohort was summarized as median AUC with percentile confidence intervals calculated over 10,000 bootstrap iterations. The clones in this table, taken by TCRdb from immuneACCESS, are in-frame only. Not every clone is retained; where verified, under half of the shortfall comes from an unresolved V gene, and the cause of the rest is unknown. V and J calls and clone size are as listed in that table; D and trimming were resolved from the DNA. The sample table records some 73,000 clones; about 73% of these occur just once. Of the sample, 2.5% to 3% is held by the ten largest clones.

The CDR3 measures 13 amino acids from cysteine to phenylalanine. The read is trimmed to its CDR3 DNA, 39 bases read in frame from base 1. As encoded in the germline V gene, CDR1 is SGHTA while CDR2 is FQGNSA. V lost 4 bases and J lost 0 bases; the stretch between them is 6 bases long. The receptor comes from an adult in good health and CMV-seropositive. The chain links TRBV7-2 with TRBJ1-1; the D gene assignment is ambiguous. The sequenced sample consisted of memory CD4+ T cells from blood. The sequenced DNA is TGTGCCAGCAGCTCACAGATGAACACTGAAGCTTTCTTT. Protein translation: CASSSQMNTEAFF.